These T cell receptor beta chains were read from a single sample in a study of T cell clonotyping in hematopoietic cell transplantation. The method was immunoSEQ multiplex PCR; TCRdb's version includes in-frame clones alone and lacks a portion of them. The sample yields 6,000 to 9,000 clones, approximately 90% seen once. The sequences come from PBMCs, collected 100 days after allogeneic stem cell transplant. These receptors came from a male patient in his fifties who had an allogeneic stem cell transplant from a related donor, so the T cells may come from the graft donor. Some clones in this sample may be carry-over from other donors' samples. CDR3s include the opening cysteine and the closing phenylalanine or tryptophan. D genes are given only for firm matches. The size of a clone is reported for some rows only, either as once, few or many, or as a class for expanded clones.

abundance | j_gene | d_gene | v_gene | CDR3nt | CDR3aa
NA | TRBJ1-2 | NA | TRBV14 | TGTGCCAGCAGCATCGGGACGGCCTATGGCTACACCTTC | CASSIGTAYGYTF
NA | TRBJ2-3 | NA | TRBV19 | TGTGCCAGTTTACCCGGGACAAAGTTTTCCTCGGCGGCAGATACGCAGTATTTT | CASLPGTKFSSAADTQYF
NA | TRBJ2-7 | TRBD1 | TRBV30 | TGTGCCTGGAGTGCGGACAGGTCCTATCGGAACGAGCAGTACTTC | CAWSADRSYRNEQYF
NA | TRBJ1-1 | NA | TRBV30 | TGTGCCTGGAGTGTACTGCCAGAAAACACTGAAGCTTTCTTT | CAWSVLPENTEAFF
once | TRBJ2-7 | TRBD2 | TRBV13 | TGTGCCAGCAGCTTGGGTAGCGGGAGGGCCTACGAGCAGTACTTC | CASSLGSGRAYEQYF
few | TRBJ2-7 | NA | TRBV2 | TGTGCCAGCGGCAGAGGGGGCTACGAGCAGTACTTC | CASGRGGYEQYF
NA | TRBJ2-3 | NA | TRBV19 | TGTGCCAGTAGTTTACAGGGTGGAGGCACAGATACGCAGTATTTT | CASSLQGGGTDTQYF
NA | TRBJ1-1 | NA | TRBV7-6 | TGTGCCAGCAGCTCGCAGGGAACTGAAGCTTTCTTT | CASSSQGTEAFF
NA | TRBJ2-2 | NA | TRBV30 | TGTGCCTGGAGTGAGGTGGCCGGGGAGCTGTTTTTT | CAWSEVAGELFF
once | TRBJ2-7 | NA | TRBV5-6 | TGTGCCAGCAGCACACTCAGGGGGGTCTACGAGCAGTACTTC | CASSTLRGVYEQYF
NA | TRBJ2-1 | TRBD2 | TRBV2 | TGTGCCAGCGTGGGGACTAGCGGGGGAGGAGATGAGCAGTTCTTC | CASVGTSGGGDEQFF
NA | TRBJ2-1 | TRBD2 | TRBV30 | TGTGCCTGGAGTAAGGGACTAGCGGGAGGGCCCGGGGATTACAATGAGCAGTTCTTC | CAWSKGLAGGPGDYNEQFF
NA | TRBJ2-7 | TRBD2 | TRBV4-1 | TGCGCCAGCAGCCACGGGAAGGGCGGGAGCCTTCTGGAGCAGTACTTC | CASSHGKGGSLLEQYF
NA | TRBJ2-3 | TRBD2 | TRBV7-2 | TGTGCCAGCAGCTGGGGACTAAGCGGTGCAGATACGCAGTATTTT | CASSWGLSGADTQYF
NA | TRBJ2-7 | NA | TRBV9 | TGTGCCAGCAGCGTAGGCCCCGGACAACTTTACGAGCAGTACTTC | CASSVGPGQLYEQYF